The text below deals with one T cell receptor (beta chain). Germline V gene data show CDR1 as SGHKS and CDR2 as YYEKEE (reference sequence). Trimming left V 0 bases short and J 6 bases short, with 5 bases between. The CDR3 covers 12 residues. The data originate from a study of OX40 agonist ivuxolimab in advanced cancers. About the research overall: Patients were dosed with the agonistic anti-OX40 (CD134) antibody ivuxolimab. Hepatocellular carcinoma, melanoma, renal cell or head and neck cancer occurred in dose-escalation patients.

Assay: immunoSEQ multiplex PCR; the TCRdb copy retains only in-frame clones and omits some. Here the sample spans tens of thousands of clones, under 90% being singletons. J is TRBJ2-3 and V is TRBV5-5; D is undetermined. The source was CD4+ or CD8+ T cells sorted from blood, collected in a trial of the OX40 agonist ivuxolimab. The TCR originated in an adult with an advanced solid tumor such as melanoma, head and neck, liver or kidney cancer. CDR3 nucleotide sequence: TGTGCCAGCAGCTTGGGGGCTGATACGCAGTATTTT. Protein sequence: CASSLGADTQYF.